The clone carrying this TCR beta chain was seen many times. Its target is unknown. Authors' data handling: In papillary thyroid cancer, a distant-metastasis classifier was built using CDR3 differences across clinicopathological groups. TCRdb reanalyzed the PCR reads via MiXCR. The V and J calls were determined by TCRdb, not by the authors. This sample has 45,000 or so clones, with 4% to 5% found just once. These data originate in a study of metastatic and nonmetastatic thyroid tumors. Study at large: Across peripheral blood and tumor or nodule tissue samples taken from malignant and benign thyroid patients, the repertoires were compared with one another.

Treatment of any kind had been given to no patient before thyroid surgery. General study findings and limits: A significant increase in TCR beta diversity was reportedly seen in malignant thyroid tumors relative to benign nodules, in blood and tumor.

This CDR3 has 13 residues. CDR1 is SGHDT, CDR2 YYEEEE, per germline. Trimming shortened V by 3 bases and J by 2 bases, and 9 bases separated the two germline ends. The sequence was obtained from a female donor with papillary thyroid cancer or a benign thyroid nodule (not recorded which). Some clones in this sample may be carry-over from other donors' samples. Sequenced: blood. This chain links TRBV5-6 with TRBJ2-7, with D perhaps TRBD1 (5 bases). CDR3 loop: CASSSGFTYEQYF. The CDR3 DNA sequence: TGTGCCAGCAGCTCAGGGTTCACCTACGAGCAGTACTTC.